This T cell receptor beta chain was sequenced for a study of blood T cells in healthy people across ages. Through a sample-barcoded 5' primer and a J-beta primer mix, a second PCR was run for roughly 6 to 12 cycles. TCRdb re-called the 5' RACE reads with MiXCR, one entry per CDR3 protein. The data show about 1.5 million distinct CDR3 sequences, with roughly 43% seen just once and around 4% held by the top ten. V was pared by 3 bases and J by 9 bases, with 7 bases of the junction left unmatched. Per the germline V gene, CDR1 is LGHNA and CDR2 is YSLEER. This CDR3 region has 14 residues. Sequencing input: blood. This sequence was found in a woman in her late teens or twenties in good health. The rearrangement links TRBV4-3 to TRBJ2-1, with 8 nucleotides matching TRBD2. The CDR3 here is CASSHTGLAPEQFF. The CDR3 DNA sequence: TGCGCCAGCAGCCACACCGGACTAGCCCCTGAGCAGTTCTTC.